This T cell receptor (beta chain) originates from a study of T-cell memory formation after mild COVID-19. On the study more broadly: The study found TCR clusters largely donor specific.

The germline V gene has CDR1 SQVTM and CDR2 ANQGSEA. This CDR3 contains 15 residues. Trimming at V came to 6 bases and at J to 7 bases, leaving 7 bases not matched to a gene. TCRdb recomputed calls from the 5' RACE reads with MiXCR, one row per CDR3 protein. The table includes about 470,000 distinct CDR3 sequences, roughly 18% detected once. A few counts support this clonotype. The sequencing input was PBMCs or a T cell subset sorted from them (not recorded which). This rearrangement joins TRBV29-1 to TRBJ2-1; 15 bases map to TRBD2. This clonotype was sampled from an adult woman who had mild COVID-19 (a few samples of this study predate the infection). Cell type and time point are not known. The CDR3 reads CSVDGTSGRSNEQFF. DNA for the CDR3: TGCAGCGTGGATGGGACTAGCGGGAGGTCGAATGAGCAGTTCTTC.